This is a list of T cell receptor beta chains from one sample in a study of shared clonotypes between healthy human individuals. Sequencing used immunoSEQ multiplex PCR; TCRdb keeps in-frame clones, though not all of them. The sample lists over a million clones, around 74% occurring once. Source material: memory CD4+ T cells sorted from blood. These receptors were taken from a man aged 18 to 29 in good health. The CDR3 runs from the conserved cysteine through the conserved F or W. The D gene is left open where the match is weak.

V gene: TRBV6-1
D gene: TRBD2
CDR3 length: 13
CDR3 protein: CASSEMGLVGRDF

V gene: TRBV11-2
D gene: NA
CDR3 length: 15
CDR3 protein: CASSPRPLPTGELFF

V gene: TRBV18
D gene: NA
CDR3 length: 13
CDR3 protein: CASSPRNTDTQYF

V gene: TRBV29-1
D gene: NA
CDR3 length: 14
CDR3 protein: CSVASTATNEKLFF

V gene: TRBV19
D gene: NA
CDR3 length: 12
CDR3 protein: CASSIRDSPLHF

V gene: TRBV6-1
D gene: NA
CDR3 length: 13
CDR3 protein: CASSPMAGNTIYF

V gene: TRBV5-1
D gene: TRBD1
CDR3 length: 15
CDR3 protein: CASSLDGQGNQPQHF

V gene: TRBV30
D gene: TRBD2
CDR3 length: 14
CDR3 protein: CAWSSSGSPYEQYF

V gene: TRBV7-9
D gene: NA
CDR3 length: 16
CDR3 protein: CASSLSSGSLNSPLHF

V gene: TRBV10-1
D gene: NA
CDR3 length: 15
CDR3 protein: CASSEKPQGPYEQYF

V gene: TRBV9
D gene: TRBD2
CDR3 length: 20
CDR3 protein: CASSGLTGLAGTSSTDTQYF

V gene: TRBV28
D gene: NA
CDR3 length: 17
CDR3 protein: CASSFGTSWYSNQPQHF

V gene: TRBV18
D gene: NA
CDR3 length: 15
CDR3 protein: CASSVLRGARNEQFF

V gene: TRBV7-3
D gene: TRBD2
CDR3 length: 18
CDR3 protein: CASSLRPSGGTNTGELFF

V gene: TRBV7-2
D gene: NA
CDR3 length: 15
CDR3 protein: CASSLARTPRGEQYF

V gene: TRBV13
D gene: TRBD1
CDR3 length: 17
CDR3 protein: CASSLNRGPEWMSEAFF